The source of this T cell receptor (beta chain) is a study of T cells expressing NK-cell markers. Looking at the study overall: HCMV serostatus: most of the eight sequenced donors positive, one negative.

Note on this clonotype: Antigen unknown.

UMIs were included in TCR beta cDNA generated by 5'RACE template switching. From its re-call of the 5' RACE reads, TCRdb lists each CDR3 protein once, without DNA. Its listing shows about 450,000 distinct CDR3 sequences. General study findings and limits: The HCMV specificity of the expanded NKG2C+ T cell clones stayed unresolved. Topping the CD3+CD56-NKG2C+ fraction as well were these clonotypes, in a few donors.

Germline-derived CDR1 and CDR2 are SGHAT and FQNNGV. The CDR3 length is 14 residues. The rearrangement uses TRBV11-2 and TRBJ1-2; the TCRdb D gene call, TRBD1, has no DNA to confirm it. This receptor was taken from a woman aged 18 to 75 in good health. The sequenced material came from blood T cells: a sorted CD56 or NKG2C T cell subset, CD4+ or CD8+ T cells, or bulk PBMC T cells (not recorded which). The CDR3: CASSLDARAFGYTF.